The 21 T cell receptor beta chains reported below all come from one sample, sequenced in a study of identical twins. TCRdb redid the calling of the 5' RACE reads with MiXCR, one entry per CDR3 protein. Among hundreds of thousands of distinct CDR3 sequences, 9.4% were seen once, and the ten largest hold 4.5% to 5.5%. Sample: memory (CD45RO+) T cells sorted from blood. Receptor source: a young woman in good health.

This clonotype was picked up many times. The chain joins TRBV4-3 to TRBJ2-2, with 7 positions matching TRBD1. The CDR3 sequence is 17 residues long. The germline V gene has CDR1 LGHNA and CDR2 YSLEER. Trimming cost V 0 bases and J 2 bases; bases outside gene matches: 6. As DNA, the CDR3 is TGCGCCAGCAGCCAAGATAGGGGGCCGGTAAACACCGGGGAGCTGTTTTTT. Translating gives CASSQDRGPVNTGELFF.

The CDR3 loop is CASKRRSGANVLTF. The CDR3 bases are TGTGCCAGCAAACGGCGTTCTGGGGCCAACGTCCTGACTTTC. This chain connects TRBV27 to TRBJ2-6; no definite D call. Trimming removed 7 bases from V and 1 base from J, with 8 bases in between. CDR1 and CDR2 (germline): MNHEY, SMNVEV (reference sequence). This CDR3 has 14 amino acids.

This clonotype was recorded a few times. The chain has TRBV29-1 and TRBJ2-3; D remains ambiguous. V was pared by 4 bases and J by 2 bases, with 10 bases between. The CDR3 length is 13 residues. CDR1 and CDR2 from the germline V gene are SQVTM and ANQGSEA. The CDR3 is CSVVRLTTDTQYF. The CDR3 DNA reads TGCAGCGTTGTTCGTCTAACCACAGATACGCAGTATTTT.

The V call is TRBV6-1, the J call TRBJ2-7; 8 bases fit TRBD1. The CDR3 is 14 amino acids. J lost 4 bases, V lost 6 bases, and 8 bases had no gene match. CDR1 and CDR2 from the germline V gene are MNHNS and SASEGT. As DNA, the CDR3 is TGTGCCAGCAGACACCGGGACAGGAGTTACGAGCAGTACTTC. It encodes CASRHRDRSYEQYF.

This clonotype is termed medium-sized. This chain uses TRBV20-1 with TRBJ2-2; perhaps D is TRBD1 or TRBD2 (5 bases each). Germline CDR1 reads DFQATT; CDR2 reads SNEGSKA (reference sequence). V was shortened by 4 bases and J by 5 bases, with 17 bases between the two germline ends. The CDR3 is 15 residues long. CDR3 amino acids: CSATWGSGLTGELFF. DNA for the CDR3: TGCAGTGCTACTTGGGGGAGCGGCCTTACCGGGGAGCTGTTTTTT.

This chain connects TRBV13 to TRBJ2-7, with D hard to call. Trimming stripped 4 bases from V and 5 bases from J, with 18 bases between. The CDR3 totals 15 residues. From germline, CDR1 is PRHDT and CDR2 FYEKMQ (reference sequence). The CDR3 is CASSSRTELGNEQYF. As DNA, the CDR3 is TGTGCCAGCAGCTCTCGGACGGAGTTAGGAAACGAGCAGTACTTC. Based on the CDR3 plus reference TRBV13 and TRBJ2-7, the full variable domain is AAGVIQSPRHLIKEKRETATLKCYPIPRHDTVYWYQQGPGQDPQFLISFYEKMQSDKGSIPDRFSAQQFSDYHSELNMSSLELGDSALYFCASSSRTELGNEQYFGPGTRLTVT.

The rearrangement joins TRBV11-3 to TRBJ2-3; the match to TRBD2 covers 8 bases. The J segment lost 9 bases and the V segment lost 4 bases, leaving 6 bases of the junction unmatched. From germline, CDR1 is SGHNT and CDR2 YENEEA. The CDR3 consists of 13 residues. The CDR3 protein is CASSSPGLVTQYF. The CDR3 DNA follows: TGTGCCAGCAGCTCCCCGGGACTAGTCACGCAGTATTTT.

This sequence joins TRBV20-1 and TRBJ2-5; maybe TRBD2 (6 bases). This CDR3 spans 11 amino acids. V lost 3 bases and J lost 9, with 11 bases in between. The V gene's germline CDR1 is DFQATT and CDR2 SNEGSKA (reference sequence). The CDR3 reads CSARDIAAQYF. CDR3 nucleotide sequence: TGCAGTGCTAGGGATATAGCGGCCCAGTACTTC.

CDR3 amino acids: CASSPRQGWTEAFF. The CDR3 DNA reads as TGTGCCAGCTCACCCCGACAGGGGTGGACTGAAGCTTTCTTT. The chain is built from TRBV18 and TRBJ1-1; TRBD1 aligns across 8 bases. Losses at the gene ends were 3 bases for V and 5 bases for J; bases not matched to a gene: 5. Germline V gene lookup returns CDR1 KGHSH and CDR2 LQKENI. CDR3 size: 14 residues.

A few counts support this clonotype. The chain employs TRBV18 and TRBJ2-5; no reliable D call. V lost 4 bases and J 5 bases, leaving 14 bases between the germline ends. The CDR3 is 14 residues long. Germline V gene data show CDR1 as KGHSH and CDR2 as LQKENI. The CDR3 loop reads CASSLFGGLETQYF. CDR3 sequence (DNA): TGTGCCAGCTCACTATTCGGTGGTCTGGAGACCCAGTACTTC.

This clonotype was seen only a few times. This sequence joins TRBV7-2 and TRBJ2-1; 10 nucleotides line up with TRBD2. Trimming took 3 bases from V and 5 from J; bases not matched to a gene: 10. This CDR3 has 17 residues. Germline V gives CDR1 SGHTA, CDR2 FQGNSA. The CDR3 is CASSLGHSGGRNNEQFF. As DNA, the CDR3 is TGTGCCAGCAGCTTGGGCCATAGCGGGGGGCGGAACAATGAGCAGTTCTTC.

V gene TRBV18 combines with J gene TRBJ2-7; weak D call: TRBD1 (5 bases). The CDR3 runs to 17 residues. V lost 4 bases and J lost 1, with 20 bases in between. From germline, CDR1 is KGHSH and CDR2 LQKENI. The CDR3 reads CASSQNLYPTESYEQYF. CDR3 bases: TGTGCCAGCTCACAAAACCTTTATCCGACAGAGTCCTACGAGCAGTACTTC.

V gene TRBV27 combines with J gene TRBJ2-7; 8 nucleotides agree with TRBD1. With 5 bases clipped from V and 5 bases from J, the junction kept 8 bases outside the gene matches. CDR1 is MNHEY, CDR2 SMNVEV, per germline (reference sequence). This CDR3 has 14 amino acids. The CDR3 sequence is CASSPNRGFHEQYF. In nucleotides, the CDR3 is TGTGCCAGCAGTCCAAACAGGGGGTTCCACGAGCAGTACTTC.

This chain links TRBV7-9 with TRBJ1-5, with TRBD1 matching 8 bases. This CDR3 spans 16 amino acids. J gave up 4 bases and V 5 bases, and 10 bases lay outside the gene matches. CDR1 is SEHNR, CDR2 FQNEAQ, per germline (reference sequence). DNA of the CDR3: TGTGCCAGCAGCATATCCACAGGGGGGATTAATCAGCCCCAGCATTTT. It translates to CASSISTGGINQPQHF.

This clonotype was seen only a few times. The rearrangement joins TRBV10-2 to TRBJ2-1, with 9 bases identical to TRBD2. V was pared by 6 bases and J by 6 bases, with 12 bases of the junction left unmatched. The CDR3 totals 16 residues. Per germline, CDR1 WSHSY and CDR2 SAAADI. CDR3 residues: CASRGAAAGGLNEQFF. In DNA form, the CDR3 reads TGCGCCAGCAGAGGTGCGGCAGCGGGAGGCCTCAATGAGCAGTTCTTC.

The J gene is TRBJ1-4, the V gene TRBV12-3 or TRBV12-4, with D hard to call. Trimming stripped 6 bases from V and 3 bases from J, with 11 bases between. The CDR3 spans 14 residues. CDR3 in amino acids: CASRSRWANEKLFF. The DNA for the CDR3 is TGTGCCAGCAGGTCCAGGTGGGCTAATGAAAAACTGTTTTTT.

CDR3 nucleotides: TGTGCCAGCATCCGGACAGGGGGCATAGAGACCCAGTACTTC. This encodes CASIRTGGIETQYF. This rearrangement joins TRBV5-5 to TRBJ2-5, with 11 bases identical to TRBD1. The CDR3 is 14 amino acids. Germline CDR1 is SGHKS and CDR2 is YYEKEE (reference sequence). Trimming removed 6 bases from V and 4 bases from J; junction bases left unmatched: 5. The full variable domain, its missing parts supplied by reference TRBV5-5 and TRBJ2-5, is DAGVTQSPTHLIKTRGQQVTLRCSPISGHKSVSWYQQVLGQGPQFIFQYYEKEERGRGNFPDRFSARQFPNYSSELNVNALLLGDSALYLCASIRTGGIETQYFGPGTRLLVL.

This clonotype was counted at least ten times. The chain joins TRBV20-1 to TRBJ2-7, with TRBD2 as a possible D gene (6 bases). The germline V gene encodes CDR1 DFQATT and CDR2 SNEGSKA (reference sequence). V lost 3 bases and J 3 bases, leaving 15 bases between the germline ends. The CDR3 has 14 amino acids. As DNA, the CDR3 is TGCAGTGCTAGTCCGAGGAGGGCCAGCTACGAGCAGTACTTC. Its protein is CSASPRRASYEQYF.

The V and J genes are TRBV12-3 or TRBV12-4 and TRBJ2-3, with 8 nucleotides matching TRBD1. There are 15 residues in the CDR3. The J segment lost 6 bases and the V segment lost 2 bases, leaving 7 bases of the junction unmatched. Here the CDR3 reads CASSLRQGSGDTQYF. The CDR3 nucleotides read TGTGCCAGCAGTTTAAGACAGGGGAGTGGGGATACGCAGTATTTT.

The V gene is TRBV7-2, the J gene TRBJ2-3; 11 positions agree with TRBD2. The CDR3 is 15 amino acids. Trimming at V came to 5 bases and at J to 4 bases, leaving 5 bases not matched to a gene. Per germline, CDR1 SGHTA and CDR2 FQGNSA. CDR3 DNA sequence: TGTGCCAGCAGCGAAGTGACTAGCGGGGCAGATACGCAGTATTTT. Translation gives CASSEVTSGADTQYF. The full variable domain, rest sourced from reference TRBV7-2 and TRBJ2-3, is GAGVSQSPSNKVTEKGKDVELRCDPISGHTALYWYRQSLGQGLEFLIYFQGNSAPDKSGLPSDRFSAERTGGSVSTLTIQRTQQEDSAVYLCASSEVTSGADTQYFGPGTRLTVL.

V is TRBV5-1 and J is TRBJ2-7; 10 nucleotides match TRBD1. V lost 4 bases, J lost 2 bases, and 6 bases stayed unmatched. Germline CDR1 is SGHRS and CDR2 is YFSETQ. The CDR3 runs to 15 residues. The CDR3 DNA reads TGCGCCAGCAGCCCCGCCGGGACAGGGGCCTACGAGCAGTACTTC. The encoded protein is CASSPAGTGAYEQYF.